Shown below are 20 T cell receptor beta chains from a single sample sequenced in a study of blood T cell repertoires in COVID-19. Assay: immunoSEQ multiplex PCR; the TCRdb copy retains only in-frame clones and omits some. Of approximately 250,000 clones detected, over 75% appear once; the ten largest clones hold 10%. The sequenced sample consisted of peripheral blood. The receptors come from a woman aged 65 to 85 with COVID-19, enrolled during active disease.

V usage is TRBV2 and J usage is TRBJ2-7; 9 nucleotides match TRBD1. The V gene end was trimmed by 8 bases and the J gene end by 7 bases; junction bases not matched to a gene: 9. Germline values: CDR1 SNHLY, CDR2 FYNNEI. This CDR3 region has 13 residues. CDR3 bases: TGTGCCAGCTCCCGGGACAGGGTGCGGGAGCAGTACTTC. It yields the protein CASSRDRVREQYF.

CDR3 region: CASSLDARAKNIQYF. The CDR3, as DNA: TGTGCCAGCAGCTTGGACGCGCGGGCTAAAAACATTCAGTACTTC. The chain joins TRBV5-4 to TRBJ2-4, with D possibly matching TRBD2 (5 bases). The germline V gene encodes CDR1 SGHNT and CDR2 YYREEE (reference sequence). The length of the CDR3 is 15 residues. Trimming took 0 bases from V and 4 from J, leaving 11 bases between them.

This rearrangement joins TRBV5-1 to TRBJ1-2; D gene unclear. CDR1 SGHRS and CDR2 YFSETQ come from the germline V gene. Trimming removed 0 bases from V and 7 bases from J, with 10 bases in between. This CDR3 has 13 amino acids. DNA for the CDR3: TGCGCCAGCAGCTTGGCCCCGGGGAGTGGCTACACCTTC. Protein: CASSLAPGSGYTF.

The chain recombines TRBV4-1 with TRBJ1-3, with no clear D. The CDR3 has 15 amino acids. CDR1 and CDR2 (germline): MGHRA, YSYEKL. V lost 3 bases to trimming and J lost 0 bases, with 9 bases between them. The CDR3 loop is CASSHLPTSGNTIYF. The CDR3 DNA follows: TGCGCCAGCAGCCACCTACCAACCTCTGGAAACACCATATATTTT.

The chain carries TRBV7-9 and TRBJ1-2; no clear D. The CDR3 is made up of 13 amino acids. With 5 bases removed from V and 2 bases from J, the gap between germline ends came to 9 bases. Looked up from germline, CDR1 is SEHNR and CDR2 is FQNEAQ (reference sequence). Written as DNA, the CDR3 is TGTGCCAGCAGCCCAGAACACAACTATGGCTACACCTTC. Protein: CASSPEHNYGYTF.

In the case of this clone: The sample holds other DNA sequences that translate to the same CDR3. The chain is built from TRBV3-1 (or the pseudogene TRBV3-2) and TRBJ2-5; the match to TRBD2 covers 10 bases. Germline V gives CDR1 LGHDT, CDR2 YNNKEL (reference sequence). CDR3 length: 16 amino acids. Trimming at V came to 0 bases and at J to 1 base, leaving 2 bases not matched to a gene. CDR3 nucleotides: TGTGCCAGCAGCCAAGATCTAGCGGGAGCCCAAGAGACCCAGTACTTC. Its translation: CASSQDLAGAQETQYF.

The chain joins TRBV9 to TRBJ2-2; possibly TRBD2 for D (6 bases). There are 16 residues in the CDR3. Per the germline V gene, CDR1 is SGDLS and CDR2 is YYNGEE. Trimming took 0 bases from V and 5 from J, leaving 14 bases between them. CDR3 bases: TGTGCCAGCAGCGTAGAGACCCAGGGAGGAACCGGGGAGCTGTTTTTT. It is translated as CASSVETQGGTGELFF.

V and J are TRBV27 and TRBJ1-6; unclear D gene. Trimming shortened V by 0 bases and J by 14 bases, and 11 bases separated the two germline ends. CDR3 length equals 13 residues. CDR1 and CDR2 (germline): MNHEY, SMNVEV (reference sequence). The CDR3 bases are TGTGCCAGCAGTTTATCTGGCAACCGGGCCCTCCACTTT. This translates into CASSLSGNRALHF.

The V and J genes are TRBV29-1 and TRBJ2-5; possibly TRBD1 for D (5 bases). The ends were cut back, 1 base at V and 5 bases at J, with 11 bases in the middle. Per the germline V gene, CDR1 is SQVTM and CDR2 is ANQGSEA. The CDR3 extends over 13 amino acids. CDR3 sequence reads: CSVEGQGGETQYF. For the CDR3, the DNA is TGCAGCGTTGAAGGGCAGGGTGGCGAGACCCAGTACTTC.

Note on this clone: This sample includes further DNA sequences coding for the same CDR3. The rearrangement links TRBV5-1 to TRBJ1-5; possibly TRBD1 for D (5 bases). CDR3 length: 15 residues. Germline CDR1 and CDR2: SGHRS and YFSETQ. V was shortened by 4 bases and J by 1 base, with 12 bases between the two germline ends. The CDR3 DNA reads TGCGCCAGCAGCCTCGACAGTTACAGCAATCAGCCCCAGCATTTT. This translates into CASSLDSYSNQPQHF.

The DNA of the CDR3 is TGTGCCAGCTCACCTGGACAGGCTGCTAACTATGGCTACACCTTC. Translating gives CASSPGQAANYGYTF. V and J are TRBV18 and TRBJ1-2; 7 nucleotides agree with TRBD1. Germline trimming cut 3 bases from V and 0 bases from J; bases unmatched to any gene: 4. The germline gives CDR1 KGHSH, CDR2 LQKENI. This CDR3 is 15 amino acids long.

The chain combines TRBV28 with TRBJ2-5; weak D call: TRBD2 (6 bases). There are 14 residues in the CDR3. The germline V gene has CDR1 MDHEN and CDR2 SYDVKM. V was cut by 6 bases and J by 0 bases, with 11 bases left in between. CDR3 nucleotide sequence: TGTGCCAGCAGGAGAGCGGGCCACCAAGAGACCCAGTACTTC. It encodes CASRRAGHQETQYF.

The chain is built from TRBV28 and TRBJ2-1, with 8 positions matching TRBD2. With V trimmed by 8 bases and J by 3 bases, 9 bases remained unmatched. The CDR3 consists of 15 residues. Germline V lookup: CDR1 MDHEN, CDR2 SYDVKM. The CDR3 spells CASPVAGFRYNEQFF. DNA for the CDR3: TGTGCCAGCCCGGTAGCGGGATTTCGCTACAATGAGCAGTTCTTC.

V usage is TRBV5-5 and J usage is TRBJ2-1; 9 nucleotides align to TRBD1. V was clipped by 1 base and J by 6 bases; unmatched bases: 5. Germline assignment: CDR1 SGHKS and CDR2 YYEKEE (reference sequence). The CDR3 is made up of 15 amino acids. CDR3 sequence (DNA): TGTGCCAGCAGCTTGACGGGACAGGGTACCAATGAGCAGTTCTTC. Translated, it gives CASSLTGQGTNEQFF.

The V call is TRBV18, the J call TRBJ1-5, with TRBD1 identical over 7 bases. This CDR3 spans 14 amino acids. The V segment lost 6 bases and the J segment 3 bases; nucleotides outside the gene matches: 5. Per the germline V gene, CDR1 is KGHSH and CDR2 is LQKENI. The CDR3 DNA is TGTGCCAGCTCCCTTGGGACAGACAATCAGCCCCAGCATTTT. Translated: CASSLGTDNQPQHF.

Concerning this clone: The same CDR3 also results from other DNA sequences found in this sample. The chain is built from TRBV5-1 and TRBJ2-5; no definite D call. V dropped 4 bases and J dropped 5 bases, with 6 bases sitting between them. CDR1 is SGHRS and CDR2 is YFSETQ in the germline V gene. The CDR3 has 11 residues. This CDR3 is CASSAQETQYF. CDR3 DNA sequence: TGCGCCAGCAGCGCCCAGGAGACCCAGTACTTC.

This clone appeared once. CDR3 sequence: CASRRSRGRGSPLHF. The CDR3 DNA follows: TGTGCAAGTCGCCGCAGTAGGGGTCGGGGGTCACCCCTCCACTTT. The rearrangement uses TRBV12-2 and TRBJ1-6. TRBV12-2 is listed as a pseudogene. The CDR3 runs 15 residues.

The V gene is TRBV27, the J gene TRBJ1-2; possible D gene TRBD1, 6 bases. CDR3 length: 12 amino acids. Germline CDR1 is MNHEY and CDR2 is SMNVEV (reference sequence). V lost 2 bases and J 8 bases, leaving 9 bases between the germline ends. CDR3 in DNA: TGTGCCAGCAGTTTACAGGGGACCGGCTACACCTTC. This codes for CASSLQGTGYTF.

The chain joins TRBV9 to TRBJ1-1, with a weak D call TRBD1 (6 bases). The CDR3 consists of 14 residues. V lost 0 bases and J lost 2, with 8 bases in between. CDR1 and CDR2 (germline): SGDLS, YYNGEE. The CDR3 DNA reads TGTGCCAGCAGCGTAGCAGGGGCCAACACTGAAGCTTTCTTT. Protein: CASSVAGANTEAFF.

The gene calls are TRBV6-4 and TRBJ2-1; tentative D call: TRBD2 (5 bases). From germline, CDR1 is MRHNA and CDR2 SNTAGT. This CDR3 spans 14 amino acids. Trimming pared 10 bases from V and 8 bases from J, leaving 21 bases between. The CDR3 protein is CATTYGTSGDEQFF. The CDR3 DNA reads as TGTGCCACAACTTATGGAACTAGTGGAGATGAGCAGTTCTTC.